A selection of T cell receptor beta chains follows, all from one sample in a study of control samples from healthy donors and cancer patients. Method: immunoSEQ multiplex PCR; TCRdb's copy keeps in-frame clones and lacks some. Of approximately 79,000 clones listed, approximately 91% are singletons. Sequencing input: blood. These TCRs come from a man aged 45 to 65 in good health. CDR3s include the opening cysteine and the closing phenylalanine or tryptophan. A D gene is named only where the DNA matches it firmly. Clone size, where shown, is once, few, many, or a class for clones that have expanded.

J	V	size	D	DNA	CDR3
TRBJ2-7	TRBV27	-	TRBD1	TGTGCCAGCAGTAGCCCGGACAGGGTAGGGTTAGGCGAGCAGTACTTC	CASSSPDRVGLGEQYF
TRBJ2-5	TRBV4-1	-	-	TGCGCCAGCAGCCAAGGCACGGGGGCCCAAGAGACCCAGTACTTC	CASSQGTGAQETQYF
TRBJ1-2	TRBV10-3	once	TRBD1	TGTGCCATCAGTGGCGGACAGGGGTGGGGCTACACCTTC	CAISGGQGWGYTF
TRBJ2-2	TRBV11-3	-	-	TGTGCCAGCAGCTTACAGGGGAACACCGGGGAGCTGTTTTTT	CASSLQGNTGELFF
TRBJ2-1	TRBV2	-	-	TGTGCCAGCCAACCACCCGGGGGAGCATACAATGAGCAGTTCTTC	CASQPPGGAYNEQFF
TRBJ1-2	TRBV20-1	-	-	TGCAGCCACACCCTTGGGTTTGGCTACACCTTC	CSHTLGFGYTF
TRBJ1-6	TRBV27	-	-	TGTGCCAGCAGGCCAGAAAGCTCCTATAATTCACCCCTCCACTTT	CASRPESSYNSPLHF
TRBJ2-7	TRBV14	-	-	TGTGCCAGCAGCCAAGCTCGAATGGAGCAGTACTTC	CASSQARMEQYF
TRBJ2-5	TRBV27	-	TRBD2	TGTGCCAGCAGTTTATCAGGTCTAGCGGGAATCCAGTACTTC	CASSLSGLAGIQYF
TRBJ2-5	TRBV3-1/TRBV3-2	-	-	TGTGCCAGCAGCCAAGCCCCAGGGACCCAGTACTTC	CASSQAPGTQYF
TRBJ2-1	TRBV5-1	-	TRBD1	TGCGCCAGCAGCCCGGGGACAGGGAGGGACAATGAGCAGTTCTTC	CASSPGTGRDNEQFF
TRBJ1-5	TRBV5-6	-	TRBD1	TGTGCCAGCAGCTTCGGAACAGGGGCCAATCAGCCCCAGCATTTT	CASSFGTGANQPQHF
TRBJ1-2	TRBV12-3/TRBV12-4	-	-	TGTGCCAGCAGCTACCTCCACGGCTACACCTTC	CASSYLHGYTF
TRBJ1-6	TRBV6-6	once	-	TGTGCCAGCAGTTACACAGGCCAAAATTCACCCCTCCACTTT	CASSYTGQNSPLHF
TRBJ1-2	TRBV25-1	-	-	TGTGCCAGCAGTGAGGACGCCGGGAACTATGGCTACACCTTC	CASSEDAGNYGYTF
TRBJ2-5	TRBV12-2	-	-	TGTGCAAGTCGCCATGGGGGTGAGGGAGAACAAGAGACCCAGTACTTC	CASRHGGEGEQETQYF
TRBJ2-7	TRBV12-3/TRBV12-4	-	TRBD1	TGTGCCAGCACCCCGACAGGGCTGGACGAGCAGTACTTC	CASTPTGLDEQYF
TRBJ2-2	TRBV3-1/TRBV3-2	-	TRBD2	TGTGCCAGTGCTAGCGGGGGGTTCAACGGGGAGCTGTTTTTT	CASASGGFNGELFF
TRBJ1-1	TRBV7-8	-	-	TGTGCCAGCAGCGTAGGGACGGTGGCGAACACTGAAGCTTTCTTT	CASSVGTVANTEAFF
TRBJ2-7	TRBV6-6	once	-	TGTGCCAGCAGCTCTACCGGGCCGGGCTACGAGCAGTACTTC	CASSSTGPGYEQYF
TRBJ1-2	TRBV7-2	-	TRBD1	TGTGCCAGCAGCTCTTGGACAGGAGGCGGCTATGGCTACACCTTC	CASSSWTGGGYGYTF
TRBJ2-3	TRBV5-1	-	-	TGCGCCAGCAGCTTCCAGGGAATGCTCACAGATACGCAGTATTTT	CASSFQGMLTDTQYF
TRBJ2-5	TRBV10-3	-	-	TGTGCCACCCGACCCGACAGCGGGCAAGAGACCCAGTACTTC	CATRPDSGQETQYF
TRBJ2-7	TRBV5-4	few	-	TGTGCCAGCAGCTGGGGCTCCTACGAGCAGTACTTC	CASSWGSYEQYF
TRBJ2-7	TRBV5-6	few	-	TGTGCCAGCAGCTCAATTTATAACTCCTACGAGCAGTACTTC	CASSSIYNSYEQYF
TRBJ2-3	TRBV30	-	TRBD2	TGTGCCTGGAATTACGGAGCGGGGGTCACAGATACGCAGTATTTT	CAWNYGAGVTDTQYF
TRBJ2-2	TRBV24-1	-	TRBD2	TGTGCCACCAGTGGCGCGGCGGGAGCAGCTCCCACCGGGGAGCTGTTTTTT	CATSGAAGAAPTGELFF
TRBJ2-1	TRBV19	-	-	TGTGCCAGCGGACGCAGCGAACCAGTCTTC	CASGRSEPVF
TRBJ2-3	TRBV6-5	-	-	TGTGCCAGCAAAAGGGCTCCGGCTAGCACAGATACGCAGTATTTT	CASKRAPASTDTQYF
TRBJ2-7	TRBV6-2/TRBV6-3	-	-	TGTGCCAGCAGTTACAGGCAAGGCGACAGGCCGCCCTACGAGCAGTACTTC	CASSYRQGDRPPYEQYF
TRBJ1-1	TRBV19	once	-	TGTGCCAGTAGTATCAGGGGTCTGAACACTGAAGCTTTCTTT	CASSIRGLNTEAFF
TRBJ1-2	TRBV9	-	-	TGTGCCAGCACCAGTAGCAGCGCTAACTATGGCTACACCTTC	CASTSSSANYGYTF
TRBJ1-3	TRBV5-1	-	-	TGCGCCAGCAGCTTGGGGACTGGTGGAAACACCATATATTTT	CASSLGTGGNTIYF
TRBJ2-5	TRBV7-7	-	-	TGTGCTAGCAGCACCTGGACCGGGGAGACCCAGTACTTC	CASSTWTGETQYF
TRBJ1-5	TRBV5-8	-	-	TGTGCCAGCAGCTTTGAAGTCCCCAATCAGCCCCAGCATTTT	CASSFEVPNQPQHF
TRBJ1-3	TRBV5-4	once	-	TGTGCCAGCAGCCTGTCGTCCGGAAACACCATATATTTT	CASSLSSGNTIYF
TRBJ1-1	TRBV6-6	-	-	TGTGCCAGCAGTCCCCAGGAAAAGTATGAAGCTTTCTTT	CASSPQEKYEAFF
TRBJ2-3	TRBV9	few	TRBD2	TGTGCCAGCAGCGGGCGACTAGCGGGGGGCCGCGATACGCAGTATTTT	CASSGRLAGGRDTQYF
TRBJ2-5	TRBV18	-	-	TGTGCCAGCTCACCAATTTTTCATGAGCAGGACAATCAAGAGACCCAGTACTTC	CASSPIFHEQDNQETQYF
TRBJ1-3	TRBV7-9	few	-	TGTGCCAGCAGCTTTACCCAGGTCTCCTCTGGAAACACCATATATTTT	CASSFTQVSSGNTIYF
TRBJ2-5	TRBV10-1	-	TRBD1	TGCGCCAGCAGCGACAGGGGCCAAGAGACCCAGTACTTC	CASSDRGQETQYF
TRBJ1-2	TRBV5-4	-	-	TGTGCCAGCAGCTTGGAGCCAGGGGACCCATCAGGCTACACCTTC	CASSLEPGDPSGYTF